The clone carrying this TCR beta chain was seen only a few times. The source of the sample is a study of response to subunit inactivated influenza vaccine. The J segment lost 7 bases and the V segment lost 6 bases, leaving 11 bases of the junction unmatched. This CDR3 comprises 14 residues. The V gene's germline CDR1 is DFQATT and CDR2 SNEGSKA (reference sequence). TCRdb fed the RT-PCR reads into MiXCR, producing one record per CDR3 protein. The data hold more than 700,000 distinct CDR3 sequences, with approximately 22% observed a single time. This rearrangement joins TRBV20-1 to TRBJ2-1, with TRBD1 identical over 8 bases. The TCR was taken from a man aged 45-65 years who received an inactivated influenza vaccine. The sample in question was PBMCs from blood, obtained 4 to 6 days after vaccination. The CDR3 protein is CSAPGARGLNEQFF. DNA of the CDR3: TGCAGTGCCCCTGGGGCCAGGGGGCTTAATGAGCAGTTCTTC.